This TCR beta chain was sequenced during a study of beta chain features in type 1 diabetes (dated by TCRdb to the late 2010s). A note on the overall study: Mean age, gender distribution, total cell number and subset yield did not differ between patients and healthy donors. A total of 107,917,701 sorted cells were examined across all samples, and a strong correlation was observed between cell number per subset and RNA yield. Whereas all 30 or so donors provided naive and central memory subsets, regulatory and stem cell-like memory subsets were isolated from just 8 patients and roughly eight healthy donors. The study compared the TCRB repertoires of sorted circulating CD4+ T cell subsets in recently diagnosed type 1 diabetes patients with those in matched healthy donors.

The High Capacity cDNA Reverse Transcription Kit was used to reverse transcribe all of the isolated RNA, meaning that expressed TCRB transcripts were what got sequenced. Deep immunoSEQ sequencing was performed on naive, central memory and regulatory T cell samples, with an average of roughly 3.5 million total reads per sample. Sorted cells were lysed in RLT buffer, and RNA was extracted using DNase-treated RNeasy Micro or Mini kits according to cell number. To prevent cross-contamination, every cell subset was processed on its own, while patient and healthy donor samples were processed together. The immunoSEQ multiplex PCR was used to amplify TCRB sequences from cDNA, generating 87-bp fragments that spanned the CDR3 region. Sequencing of the amplicons was done on the Illumina HiSeq platform. For the original study's pipeline: PCR bias was corrected computationally using synthetic template baselines, and reads within Hamming distance 2 were collapsed, with unmergeable singletons discarded. By aligning reads against IMGT, V, D and J genes, CDR3 length, and insertions or deletions at six rearrangement sites were assigned. Clonotype counts were normalized to sorted cell number within each subset before computing true diversity and Gini coefficients with the tcR R package. The overlap coefficient, calculated on TCRB nucleotide sequences, was used to measure repertoire sharing. Entries here come from immuneACCESS through TCRdb and include only in-frame sequences with V and J called. Some clones fail to appear in such tables; in the studies checked, an unresolved V gene covers under half of the shortfall, and the cause of the remainder is unknown. The DNA was the basis for D and trimming; V, J and clone size are from that table. The sample contains about 180,000 clones, about 13% of them found a single time. 0.62% of the sample rests with the top ten.

Each donor gave one peripheral blood draw, averaging approximately 110 mL, which was collected into heparinised tubes. A BD FACSAria II was used to sort naive, central memory, regulatory and stem cell-like memory CD4+ T cells with a panel that included CD45RO, CCR7, CD25, CD127, CD95 and CD27. All sorted populations exceeded 95% purity. PBMCs were separated immediately by Lymphoprep density gradient centrifugation and were stained directly, without being cultured. So that batch effects would be minimized, each experiment stained and sorted samples in pairs, pairing one healthy donor with one patient. What the study reported, not specific to this receptor: Fewer insertions and more nucleotide deletions at VDJ recombination sites were observed in patients with type 1 diabetes, implying thymic rearrangement abnormalities. Naive, central memory and regulatory TCRB repertoires appeared more similar among patients than among healthy donors. Sequencing cDNA rather than genomic DNA could over-represent highly expressing activated cells, although activation and CD3 levels did not differ between groups. PCR might favor shorter templates, but patient and control samples were amplified and corrected together, so any skew would affect both groups equally. Only small numbers of individuals were included in the HLA sub-analyses, which left unresolved whether HLA type had any influence on TCRB rearrangement. In all four CD4+ subsets, TCRB CDR3 length was moderately but significantly shorter in type 1 diabetes patients.

This clone was counted between two and nine times. Its antigen is still unknown. One base away there is no much larger clone; base qualities are not given. The germline V end is reduced by 5 bases and the J end by 4 bases; junction bases left unmatched: 4. The germline V gene encodes CDR1 LGHNA and CDR2 YNFKEQ. Its CDR3 holds 16 amino acids, cysteine through phenylalanine. Just the 48-base CDR3 DNA is kept, in frame starting at base 1. The rearranged chain carries TRBV4-2 and TRBJ2-2, and 13 junction bases match TRBD2. This TCR came from a woman under 30 in good health. The sample was central memory CD4+ T cells from blood. The sequenced DNA: TGTGCCAGCAGCTGGACTAGCGGGAGTGGCACCGGGGAGCTGTTTTTT. Translated, this gives CASSWTSGSGTGELFF.